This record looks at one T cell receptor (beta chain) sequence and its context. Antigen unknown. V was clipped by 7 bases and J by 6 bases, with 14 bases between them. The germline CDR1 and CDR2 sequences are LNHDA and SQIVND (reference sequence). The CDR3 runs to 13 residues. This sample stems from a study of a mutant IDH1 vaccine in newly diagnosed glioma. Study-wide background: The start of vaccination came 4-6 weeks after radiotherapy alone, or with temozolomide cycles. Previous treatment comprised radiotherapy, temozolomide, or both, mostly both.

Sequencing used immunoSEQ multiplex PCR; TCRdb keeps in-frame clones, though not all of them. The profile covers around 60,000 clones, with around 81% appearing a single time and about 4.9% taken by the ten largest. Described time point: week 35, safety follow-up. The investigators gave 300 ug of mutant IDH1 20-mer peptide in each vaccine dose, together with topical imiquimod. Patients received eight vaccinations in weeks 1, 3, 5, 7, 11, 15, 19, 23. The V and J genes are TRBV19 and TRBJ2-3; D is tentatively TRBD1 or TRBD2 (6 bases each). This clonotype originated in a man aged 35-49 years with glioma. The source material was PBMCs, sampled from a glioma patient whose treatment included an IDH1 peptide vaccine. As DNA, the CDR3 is TGTGCCAGTACCCCTCTAGGGGGGGATACGCAGTATTTT. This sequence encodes CASTPLGGDTQYF.